This TCR beta chain originates from a study of cytomegalovirus exposure and HLA in healthy donors. This clone was counted a few times. CDR3 size: 13 residues. Per the germline V gene, CDR1 is MNHEY and CDR2 is SMNVEV (reference sequence). V shed 2 bases and J shed 9 bases, with 8 bases lying between them. Use of 60 Vbeta and 13 Jbeta primers characterized the PCR. Data came from immunoSEQ multiplex PCR; TCRdb stores just in-frame clones and leaves some out. The table includes about 130,000 clones, over 8% detected once. The sequencing input was PBMCs. The gene calls are TRBV27 and TRBJ1-6; D is ambiguous. The clonotype comes from a man between 35 and 55 years old in good health and CMV-seronegative. The CDR3 DNA reads TGTGCCAGCAGTTTAGAACCGGGTTCACCCCTCCACTTT. Translated: CASSLEPGSPLHF.